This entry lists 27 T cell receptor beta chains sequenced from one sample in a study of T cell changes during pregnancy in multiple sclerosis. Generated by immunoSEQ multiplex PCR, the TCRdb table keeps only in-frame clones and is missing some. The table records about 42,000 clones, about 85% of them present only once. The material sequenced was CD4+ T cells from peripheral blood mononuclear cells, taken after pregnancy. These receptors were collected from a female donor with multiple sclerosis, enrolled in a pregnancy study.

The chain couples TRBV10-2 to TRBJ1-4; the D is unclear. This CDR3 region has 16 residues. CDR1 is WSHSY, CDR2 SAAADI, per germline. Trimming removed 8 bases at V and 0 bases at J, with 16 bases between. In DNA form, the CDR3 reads TGCGCCAGCGGGAGACCATATACGTCAACTAATGAAAAACTGTTTTTT. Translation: CASGRPYTSTNEKLFF.

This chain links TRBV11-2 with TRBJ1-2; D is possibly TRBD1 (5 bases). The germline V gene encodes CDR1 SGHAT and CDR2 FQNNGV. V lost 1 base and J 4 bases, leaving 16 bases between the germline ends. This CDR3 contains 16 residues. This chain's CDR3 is CASSLGPITGAYGYTF. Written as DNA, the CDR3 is TGTGCCAGCAGCTTAGGCCCCATTACAGGTGCCTATGGCTACACCTTC.

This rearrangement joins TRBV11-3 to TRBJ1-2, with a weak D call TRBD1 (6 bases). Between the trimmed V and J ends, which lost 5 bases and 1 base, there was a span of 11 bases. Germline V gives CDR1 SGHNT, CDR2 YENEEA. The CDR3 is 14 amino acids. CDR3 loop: CASSLGGDNYGYTF. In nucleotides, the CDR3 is TGTGCCAGCAGCCTAGGGGGAGATAACTATGGCTACACCTTC. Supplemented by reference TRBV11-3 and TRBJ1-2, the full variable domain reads EAGVVQSPRYKIIEKKQPVAFWCNPISGHNTLYWYLQNLGQGPELLIRYENEEAVDDSQLPKDRFSAERLKGVDSTLKIQPAELGDSAVYLCASSLGGDNYGYTFGSGTRLTVV.

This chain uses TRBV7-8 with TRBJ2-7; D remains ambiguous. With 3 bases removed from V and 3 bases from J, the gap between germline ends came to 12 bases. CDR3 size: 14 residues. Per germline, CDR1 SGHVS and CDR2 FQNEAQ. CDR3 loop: CASSFRRLDYEQYF. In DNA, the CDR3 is TGTGCCAGCAGCTTCCGGCGACTTGACTACGAGCAGTACTTC.

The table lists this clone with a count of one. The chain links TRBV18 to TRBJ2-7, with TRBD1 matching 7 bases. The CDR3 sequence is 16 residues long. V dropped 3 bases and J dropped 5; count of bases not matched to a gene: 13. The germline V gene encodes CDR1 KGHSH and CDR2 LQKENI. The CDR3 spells CASSPQLRGGADEQYF. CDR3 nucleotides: TGTGCCAGCTCACCCCAACTGCGAGGGGGCGCAGACGAGCAGTACTTC.

The CDR3 is CAIRGLGLDGELFF. CDR3 coding DNA: TGTGCCATCAGGGGTCTCGGGTTGGACGGGGAGCTGTTTTTT. The chain is built from TRBV10-3 and TRBJ2-2; D is unresolved. Germline CDR1 is ENHRY and CDR2 is SYGVKD. This CDR3 region has 14 residues. V lost 6 bases, J lost 7 bases, and 15 bases lay in between.

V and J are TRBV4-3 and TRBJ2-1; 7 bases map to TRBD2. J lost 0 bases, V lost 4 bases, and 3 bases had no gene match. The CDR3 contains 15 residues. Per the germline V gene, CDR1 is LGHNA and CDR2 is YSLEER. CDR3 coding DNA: TGCGCCAGCAGCCCGGGCGGGGGCTCCTACAATGAGCAGTTCTTC. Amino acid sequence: CASSPGGGSYNEQFF.

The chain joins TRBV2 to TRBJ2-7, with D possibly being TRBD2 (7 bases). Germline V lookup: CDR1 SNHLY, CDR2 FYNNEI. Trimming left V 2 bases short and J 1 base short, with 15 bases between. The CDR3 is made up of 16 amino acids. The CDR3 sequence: CASSEMGGGPSYEQYF. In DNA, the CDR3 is TGTGCCAGCAGTGAAATGGGAGGGGGTCCGTCCTACGAGCAGTACTTC.

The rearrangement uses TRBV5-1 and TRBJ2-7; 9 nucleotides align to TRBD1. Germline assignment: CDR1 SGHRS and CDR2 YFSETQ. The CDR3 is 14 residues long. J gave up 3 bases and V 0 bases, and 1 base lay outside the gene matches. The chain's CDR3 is CASSLEGQGYEQYF. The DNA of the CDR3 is TGCGCCAGCAGCTTGGAGGGACAGGGCTACGAGCAGTACTTC.

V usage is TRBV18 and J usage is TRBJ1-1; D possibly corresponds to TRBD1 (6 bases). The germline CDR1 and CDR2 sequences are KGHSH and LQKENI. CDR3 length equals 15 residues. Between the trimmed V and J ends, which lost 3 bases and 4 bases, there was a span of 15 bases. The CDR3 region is CASSPLGGQGTEAFF. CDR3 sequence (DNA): TGTGCCAGCTCACCCCTCGGGGGGCAGGGCACTGAAGCTTTCTTT.

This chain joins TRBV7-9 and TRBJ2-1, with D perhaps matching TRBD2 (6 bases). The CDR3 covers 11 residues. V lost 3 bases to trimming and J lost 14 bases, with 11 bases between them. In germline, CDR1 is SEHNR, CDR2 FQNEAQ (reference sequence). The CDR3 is CASSFGGAEFF. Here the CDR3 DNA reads TGTGCCAGCAGCTTTGGAGGGGCTGAGTTCTTC.

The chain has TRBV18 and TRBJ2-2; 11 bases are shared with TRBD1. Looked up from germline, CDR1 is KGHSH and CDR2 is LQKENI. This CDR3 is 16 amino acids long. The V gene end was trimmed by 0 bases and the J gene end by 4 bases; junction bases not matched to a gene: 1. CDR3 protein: CASSPPGTGGTGELFF. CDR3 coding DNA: TGTGCCAGCTCACCACCCGGGACAGGGGGCACCGGGGAGCTGTTTTTT. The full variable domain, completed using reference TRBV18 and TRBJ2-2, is NAGVMQNPRHLVRRRGQEARLRCSPMKGHSHVYWYRQLPEEGLKFMVYLQKENIIDESGMPKERFSAEFPKEGPSILRIQQVVRGDSAAYFCASSPPGTGGTGELFFGEGSRLTVL.

The CDR3 nucleotides are TGTGCCAGCACCCTACGTGGGGGAGGGTTCCAAATAGCCAAAAACATTCAGTACTTC. It encodes CASTLRGGGFQIAKNIQYF. V is TRBV5-6 and J is TRBJ2-4; 7 bases match TRBD2. The CDR3 is made up of 19 amino acids. Germline CDR1 and CDR2: SGHDT and YYEEEE. J was trimmed by 0 bases and V by 6 bases; bases with no gene match: 18.

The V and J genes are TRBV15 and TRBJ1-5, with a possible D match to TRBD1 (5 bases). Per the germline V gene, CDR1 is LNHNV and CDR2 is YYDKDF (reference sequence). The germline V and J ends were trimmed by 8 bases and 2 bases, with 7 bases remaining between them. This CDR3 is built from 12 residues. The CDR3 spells CATARGNQPQHF. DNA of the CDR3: TGTGCCACCGCCAGGGGCAATCAGCCCCAGCATTTT.

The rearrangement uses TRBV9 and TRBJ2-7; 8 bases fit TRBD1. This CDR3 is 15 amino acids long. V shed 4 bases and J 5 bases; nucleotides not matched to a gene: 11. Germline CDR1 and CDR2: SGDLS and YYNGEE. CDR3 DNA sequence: TGTGCCAGCAGCCAAACTCGGACAGGGACCGACGAGCAGTACTTC. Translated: CASSQTRTGTDEQYF.

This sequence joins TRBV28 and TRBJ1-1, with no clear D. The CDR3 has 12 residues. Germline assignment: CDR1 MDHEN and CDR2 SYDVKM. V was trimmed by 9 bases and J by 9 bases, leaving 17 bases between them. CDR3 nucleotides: TGTGCCAGTACTTCCTCTCAGGTGAAAGCTTTCTTT. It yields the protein CASTSSQVKAFF.

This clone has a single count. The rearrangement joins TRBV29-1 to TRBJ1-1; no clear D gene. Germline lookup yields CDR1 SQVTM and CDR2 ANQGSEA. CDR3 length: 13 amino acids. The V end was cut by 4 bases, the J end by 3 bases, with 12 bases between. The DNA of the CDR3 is TGCAGCGTTGTTGGCAGGTTGCACACTGAAGCTTTCTTT. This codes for CSVVGRLHTEAFF.

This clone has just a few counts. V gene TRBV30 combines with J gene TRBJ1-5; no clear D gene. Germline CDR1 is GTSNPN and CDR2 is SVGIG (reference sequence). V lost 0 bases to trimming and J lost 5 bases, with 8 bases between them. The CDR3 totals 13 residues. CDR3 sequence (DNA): TGTGCCTGGAGTGTACGGGAGGATCAGCCCCAGCATTTT. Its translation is CAWSVREDQPQHF.

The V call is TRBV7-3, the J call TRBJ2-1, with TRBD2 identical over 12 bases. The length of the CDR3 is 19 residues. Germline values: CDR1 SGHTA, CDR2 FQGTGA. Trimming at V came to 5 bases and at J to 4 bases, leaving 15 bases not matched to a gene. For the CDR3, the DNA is TGTGCCAGCAGCCCCCGGGCTAGCGGGGGGGCGAGTCGGTACAATGAGCAGTTCTTC. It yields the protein CASSPRASGGASRYNEQFF.

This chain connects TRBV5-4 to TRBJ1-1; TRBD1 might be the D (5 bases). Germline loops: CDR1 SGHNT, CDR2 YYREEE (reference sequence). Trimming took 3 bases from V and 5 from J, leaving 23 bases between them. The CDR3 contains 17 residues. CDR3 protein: CASSSLNTDKLATEAFF. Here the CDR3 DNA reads TGTGCCAGCAGCTCCCTCAATACGGACAAGTTGGCGACTGAAGCTTTCTTT.

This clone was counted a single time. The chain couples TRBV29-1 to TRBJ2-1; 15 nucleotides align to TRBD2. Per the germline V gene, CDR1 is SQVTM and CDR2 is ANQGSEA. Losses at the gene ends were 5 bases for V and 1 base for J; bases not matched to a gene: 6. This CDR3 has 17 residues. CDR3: CSVQGLAGGKSYNEQFF. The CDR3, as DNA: TGCAGCGTTCAAGGACTAGCGGGGGGGAAATCCTACAATGAGCAGTTCTTC.

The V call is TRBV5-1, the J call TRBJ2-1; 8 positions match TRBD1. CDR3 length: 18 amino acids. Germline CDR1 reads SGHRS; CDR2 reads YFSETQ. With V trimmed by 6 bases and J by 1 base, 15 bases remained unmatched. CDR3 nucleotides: TGCGCCAGCACTCGCCGCCCTACGGACAGGGTGTCCTACAATGAGCAGTTCTTC. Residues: CASTRRPTDRVSYNEQFF. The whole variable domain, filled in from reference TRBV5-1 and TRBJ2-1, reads KAGVTQTPRYLIKTRGQQVTLSCSPISGHRSVSWYQQTPGQGLQFLFEYFSETQRNKGNFPGRFSGRQFSNSRSEMNVSTLELGDSALYLCASTRRPTDRVSYNEQFFGPGTRLTVL.

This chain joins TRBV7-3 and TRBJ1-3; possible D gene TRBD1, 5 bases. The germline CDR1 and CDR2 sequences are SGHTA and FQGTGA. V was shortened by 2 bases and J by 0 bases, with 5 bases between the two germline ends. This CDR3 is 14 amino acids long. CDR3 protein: CASSLGASGNTIYF. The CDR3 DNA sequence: TGTGCCAGCAGCTTAGGGGCCTCTGGAAACACCATATATTTT.

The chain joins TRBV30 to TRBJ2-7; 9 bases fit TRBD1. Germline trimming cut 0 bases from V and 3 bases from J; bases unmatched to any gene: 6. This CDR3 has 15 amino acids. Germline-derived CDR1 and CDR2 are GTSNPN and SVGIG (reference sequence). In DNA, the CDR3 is TGTGCCTGGAGTGTACTTGGGGACAGGGACTACGAGCAGTACTTC. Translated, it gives CAWSVLGDRDYEQYF. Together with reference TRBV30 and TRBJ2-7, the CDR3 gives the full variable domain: SQTIHQWPATLVQPVGSPLSLECTVEGTSNPNLYWYRQAAGRGLQLLFYSVGIGQISSEVPQNLSASRPQDRQFILSSKKLLLSDSGFYLCAWSVLGDRDYEQYFGPGTRLTVT.

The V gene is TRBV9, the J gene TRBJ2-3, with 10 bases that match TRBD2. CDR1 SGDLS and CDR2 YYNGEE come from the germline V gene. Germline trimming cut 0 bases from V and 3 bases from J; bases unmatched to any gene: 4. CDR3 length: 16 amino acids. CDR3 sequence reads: CASSVAPSGGTDTQYF. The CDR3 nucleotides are TGTGCCAGCAGCGTAGCACCTAGCGGGGGTACAGATACGCAGTATTTT.

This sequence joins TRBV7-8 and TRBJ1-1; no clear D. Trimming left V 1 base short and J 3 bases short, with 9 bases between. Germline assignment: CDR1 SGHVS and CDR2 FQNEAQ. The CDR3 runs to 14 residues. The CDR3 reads CASSLGGSDTEAFF. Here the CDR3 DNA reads TGTGCCAGCAGCTTAGGGGGTAGCGACACTGAAGCTTTCTTT.

CDR3 coding DNA: TGTGCCAGCAGCCCCTGGACAGGGCGGTCTGGATCTGGAAACACCATATATTTT. Translating gives CASSPWTGRSGSGNTIYF. The genes are TRBV7-6 and TRBJ1-3; 8 bases match TRBD1. From germline, CDR1 is SGHVS and CDR2 FNYEAQ. V was pared by 5 bases and J by 1 base, with 13 bases of the junction left unmatched. This CDR3 contains 18 residues.